Following are 29 T cell receptor beta chains from one sample sequenced in a study of blood T cell repertoires in COVID-19. The method was immunoSEQ multiplex PCR; TCRdb's version includes in-frame clones alone and lacks a portion of them. The table records 100,000 to 150,000 clones, about 81% of them present only once. The sample was peripheral blood. These receptors were taken from a woman aged 45 to 65 with acute or convalescent COVID-19.

The V and J genes are TRBV5-1 and TRBJ1-1, with D tentatively TRBD1 (6 bases). Germline V gene data show CDR1 as SGHRS and CDR2 as YFSETQ. The V end lost 0 bases, the J end lost 4 bases, and 16 bases lay between the germline ends. The CDR3 covers 16 residues. In DNA form, the CDR3 reads TGCGCCAGCAGCTTGGGGCTTACAGGGTCCGGCACTGAAGCTTTCTTT. Its protein is CASSLGLTGSGTEAFF.

J is TRBJ2-7 and V is TRBV24-1, with a possible D match to TRBD2 (5 bases). The CDR3 sequence is 14 residues long. The germline V gene encodes CDR1 KGHDR and CDR2 SFDVKD. Trimming removed 3 bases from V and 2 bases from J, with 10 bases in between. This CDR3 is CATSDTGNPYEQYF. The CDR3 region has the DNA TGTGCCACCAGTGATACCGGGAACCCCTACGAGCAGTACTTC.

This chain joins TRBV5-1 and TRBJ1-1, with D uncertain. Looked up from germline, CDR1 is SGHRS and CDR2 is YFSETQ. V lost 0 bases, J lost 5 bases, and 14 bases lay in between. This CDR3 is built from 15 residues. The CDR3 DNA reads as TGCGCCAGCAGCTTGGGAGAGGGTCTGGGTACTGAAGCTTTCTTT. Its translation: CASSLGEGLGTEAFF.

This chain uses TRBV6-2 or TRBV6-3 with TRBJ1-2, with D hard to call. V gave up 2 bases and J gave up 8 bases, with 15 bases separating them. The CDR3 length is 14 residues. The germline V gene encodes CDR1 MNHEY and CDR2 SVGEGT. The CDR3, as DNA: TGTGCCAGCAGTTACGGCGGAGGTTTCAGGGGCTACACCTTC. Encoded protein: CASSYGGGFRGYTF.

The chain couples TRBV5-8 to TRBJ2-7, with unresolved D. V was pared by 0 bases and J by 3 bases, with 7 bases between. CDR3 length: 13 residues. Germline V lookup: CDR1 SGHTS, CDR2 YDEGEE. CDR3 DNA sequence: TGTGCCAGCAGCTTGGACCAGATCTACGAGCAGTACTTC. Translating gives CASSLDQIYEQYF.

The rearrangement links TRBV4-2 to TRBJ1-3, with no clear D. Trimming took off 0 bases at V and 2 bases at J, with 2 bases between the two ends. There are 13 residues in the CDR3. Germline values: CDR1 LGHNA, CDR2 YNFKEQ. CDR3 amino acids: CASSQDTGNTIYF. The CDR3 region has the DNA TGTGCCAGCAGCCAAGACACTGGAAACACCATATATTTT.

The chain couples TRBV11-2 to TRBJ2-5, with a weak D call TRBD2 (5 bases). The CDR3 totals 13 residues. The germline gives CDR1 SGHAT, CDR2 FQNNGV. The V end was cut by 6 bases, the J end by 4 bases, with 12 bases between. The CDR3 DNA sequence: TGTGCCAGCAGGAGAGGGATATTAGAGACCCAGTACTTC. It specifies CASRRGILETQYF. Full variable domain (outside the CDR3, taken from reference TRBV11-2 and TRBJ2-5): EAGVAQSPRYKIIEKRQSVAFWCNPISGHATLYWYQQILGQGPKLLIQFQNNGVVDDSQLPKDRFSAERLKGVDSTLKIQPAKLEDSAVYLCASRRGILETQYFGPGTRLLVL.

This clone was recorded once. This chain joins TRBV19 and TRBJ1-1; 10 positions agree with TRBD1. The CDR3 is 15 residues long. The J segment lost 7 bases and the V segment lost 4 bases, leaving 9 bases of the junction unmatched. The V gene's germline CDR1 is LNHDA and CDR2 SQIVND (reference sequence). The CDR3 nucleotides are TGTGCCAGTAGTAATCAACCGGGACAGGGGCATGAAGCTTTCTTT. The encoded protein is CASSNQPGQGHEAFF.

This clone was seen more than once but under ten times. This chain links TRBV5-5 with TRBJ2-3; the match to TRBD2 covers 14 bases. The germline V gene encodes CDR1 SGHKS and CDR2 YYEKEE (reference sequence). Unmatched junction bases numbered 13, after V lost 4 bases and J lost 3 bases. There are 19 residues in the CDR3. The CDR3 DNA follows: TGTGCCAGCAGCCCGGGGACTAGCGGGAGAAGGGTGGGGACAGATACGCAGTATTTT. Its protein is CASSPGTSGRRVGTDTQYF.

The V and J genes are TRBV9 and TRBJ1-3; TRBD1 matches 10 bases. Germline V gene lookup returns CDR1 SGDLS and CDR2 YYNGEE. The CDR3 totals 14 residues. V trimming: 5 bases; J trimming: 2 bases; junction bases outside the gene matches: 1. CDR3 sequence: CASRGTGAGNTIYF. CDR3 nucleotides: TGTGCCAGCAGGGGGACAGGGGCTGGAAACACCATATATTTT.

Of note for this clone: An end of the junction does not agree with germline; a read error may underlie this. V usage is TRBV19 and J usage is TRBJ1-1; TRBD1 matches 10 bases. CDR1 and CDR2 (germline): LNHDA, SQIVND (reference sequence). The CDR3 sequence is 14 residues long. The CDR3 DNA follows: TGTGCCAGTATGACAGGGGGCCGGGTCCGAAGGAGGGTCTTT. Translated: CASMTGGRVRRRVF. The whole variable domain, remainder taken from reference TRBV19 and TRBJ1-1, is DGGITQSPKYLFRKEGQNVTLSCEQNLNHDAMYWYRQDPGQGLRLIYYSQIVNDFQKGDIAEGYSVSREKKESFPLTVTSAQKNPTAFYLCASMTGGRVRRRVFGQGTRLTVV.

This chain links TRBV6-4 with TRBJ2-7, with D maybe TRBD2 (6 bases). This CDR3 spans 14 amino acids. V was clipped by 5 bases and J by 4 bases, with 15 bases between them. CDR1 is MRHNA and CDR2 is SNTAGT in the germline V gene. In DNA form, the CDR3 reads TGTGCCAGCAGTCCCTTCGCGGGGTTTTACGAGCAGTACTTC. This translates into CASSPFAGFYEQYF.

The J gene is TRBJ1-5, the V gene TRBV20-1; D is ambiguous. The CDR3 has 12 residues. V was shortened by 3 bases and J by 8 bases, with 11 bases between the two germline ends. Looked up from germline, CDR1 is DFQATT and CDR2 is SNEGSKA (reference sequence). As DNA, the CDR3 is TGCAGTGCTAGTCTAGGAATTGAGCCCCAGCATTTT. Translated: CSASLGIEPQHF.

The gene calls are TRBV15 and TRBJ1-2, with a weak D call TRBD1 (5 bases). CDR3 size: 13 residues. Germline CDR1 is LNHNV and CDR2 is YYDKDF (reference sequence). The germline V and J ends were trimmed by 1 base and 6 bases, with 9 bases remaining between them. This CDR3 reads CATSRGIGDGYTF. Written as DNA, the CDR3 is TGTGCCACCAGCAGAGGCATAGGGGATGGCTACACCTTC.

V usage is TRBV27 and J usage is TRBJ2-3; 8 bases map to TRBD2. CDR1 MNHEY and CDR2 SMNVEV come from the germline V gene (reference sequence). This CDR3 comprises 17 residues. V lost 5 bases and J lost 2; bases outside the gene matches: 12. The CDR3 DNA follows: TGTGCCAGCAGTCGCCTTAGCGGGGCTACCGACACAGATACGCAGTATTTT. Its translation: CASSRLSGATDTDTQYF.

The V gene is TRBV9, the J gene TRBJ1-3, with D possibly being TRBD1 (5 bases). The CDR3 consists of 15 residues. Trimming stripped 4 bases from V and 0 bases from J, with 11 bases between. Germline V gene sequence: CDR1 SGDLS, CDR2 YYNGEE. The CDR3: CASSMGLPSGNTIYF. The CDR3 bases are TGTGCCAGCAGCATGGGACTGCCCTCTGGAAACACCATATATTTT.

V and J are TRBV10-2 and TRBJ2-7; D is perhaps TRBD2 (5 bases). This CDR3 has 14 amino acids. Between the trimmed V and J ends, which lost 3 bases and 4 bases, there was a span of 13 bases. Per germline, CDR1 WSHSY and CDR2 SAAADI. CDR3 protein: CASSESGSGYEQYF. The CDR3 region has the DNA TGCGCCAGCAGTGAATCGGGCTCGGGGTACGAGCAGTACTTC.

This chain uses TRBV5-1 with TRBJ1-1, with 11 bases fitting TRBD1. This CDR3 contains 14 residues. CDR1 SGHRS and CDR2 YFSETQ come from the germline V gene. Trimming cost V 4 bases and J 4 bases; bases outside gene matches: 3. The CDR3 protein is CASSHGTGGTEAFF. The CDR3 bases are TGCGCCAGCAGCCACGGGACAGGGGGCACTGAAGCTTTCTTT.

The gene calls are TRBV9 and TRBJ2-7; unclear D gene. CDR1 SGDLS and CDR2 YYNGEE come from the germline V gene. The CDR3 loop spans 14 amino acids. The germline V and J ends were trimmed by 4 bases and 1 base, with 12 bases remaining between them. The CDR3 coding sequence is TGTGCCAGCAGCCGTGACGGGTGGTCCTACGAGCAGTACTTC. Amino acid sequence: CASSRDGWSYEQYF.

This clone was observed a few times. This sequence joins TRBV30 and TRBJ1-5, with TRBD1 identical over 12 bases. The germline V gene encodes CDR1 GTSNPN and CDR2 SVGIG (reference sequence). The CDR3 totals 16 residues. The trim removed 2 bases at V and 3 bases at J, leaving 5 bases unmatched. For the CDR3, the DNA is TGTGCCTGGAGTTCGGGACAGGGGGCCTACAATCAGCCCCAGCATTTT. As protein: CAWSSGQGAYNQPQHF.

CDR3 residues: CASSLFNTMNTEAFF. DNA for the CDR3: TGTGCCAGCAGCTTATTTAACACCATGAACACTGAAGCTTTCTTT. The chain uses TRBV11-1 and TRBJ1-1; no clear D gene. V shed 2 bases and J shed 0 bases, with 10 bases lying between them. This CDR3 is 15 amino acids long. Germline lookup yields CDR1 SGHAT and CDR2 FQDESV (reference sequence).

This clone was seen a few times. The gene calls are TRBV27 and TRBJ2-7; TRBD1 might be the D (6 bases). V dropped 6 bases and J dropped 0 bases, with 15 bases sitting between them. This CDR3 region has 15 residues. The germline V gene has CDR1 MNHEY and CDR2 SMNVEV (reference sequence). CDR3 in DNA: TGTGCCAGCAGCTCCGGGACATACAGCTCCTACGAGCAGTACTTC. Translated: CASSSGTYSSYEQYF.

In its sample, this clone was seen once. This chain connects TRBV2 to TRBJ2-2; D is unresolved. Germline CDR1 SNHLY, CDR2 FYNNEI. V shed 6 bases and J shed 6 bases, with 11 bases lying between them. This CDR3 is built from 13 residues. This chain's CDR3 is CASSVESPGELFF. The CDR3 DNA reads as TGTGCCAGCAGCGTCGAGAGTCCCGGGGAGCTGTTTTTT.

The chain carries TRBV6-1 and TRBJ1-2; TRBD1 aligns across 11 bases. The V and J ends lost 3 bases and 7 bases, in that order; junction bases with no gene match: 10. Per the germline V gene, CDR1 is MNHNS and CDR2 is SASEGT. The CDR3 has 16 amino acids. The chain's CDR3 is CASSDPGQGDLRGYTF. The CDR3 DNA follows: TGTGCCAGCAGTGACCCGGGACAGGGGGATTTACGTGGCTACACCTTC.

V is TRBV4-1 and J is TRBJ1-4, with D unclear. The CDR3 spans 16 residues. The V gene lost 5 bases and the J gene lost 2 bases, with 15 bases spanning the gap. Germline assignment: CDR1 MGHRA and CDR2 YSYEKL. The chain's CDR3 is CASSLRGGSTNEKLFF. The CDR3 DNA is TGCGCCAGCAGCTTACGCGGAGGATCGACTAATGAAAAACTGTTTTTT.

The chain employs TRBV6-4 and TRBJ1-5; 8 nucleotides align to TRBD1. The germline CDR1 and CDR2 sequences are MRHNA and SNTAGT. The J segment lost 4 bases and the V segment lost 2 bases, leaving 4 bases of the junction unmatched. This CDR3 is built from 15 residues. The CDR3 reads CASSDGTGGNQPQHF. DNA for the CDR3: TGTGCCAGCAGTGACGGGACAGGAGGTAATCAGCCCCAGCATTTT.

This chain uses TRBV28 with TRBJ2-2; TRBD2 agrees at 9 bases. Germline values: CDR1 MDHEN, CDR2 SYDVKM. The V and J ends lost 3 bases and 6 bases, in that order; junction bases with no gene match: 5. This CDR3 has 15 residues. This CDR3 reads CASSLGLAGSGELFF. In DNA form, the CDR3 reads TGTGCCAGCAGTTTGGGGCTAGCGGGATCCGGGGAGCTGTTTTTT.

This clone was detected only a few times. The chain couples TRBV20-1 to TRBJ1-4; D is uncertain. The V end lost 3 bases, the J end lost 0 bases, and 8 bases lay between the germline ends. The CDR3 has 14 residues. Germline V gene data show CDR1 as DFQATT and CDR2 as SNEGSKA (reference sequence). The CDR3 is CSASIHPTNEKLFF. CDR3 DNA: TGCAGTGCTAGTATCCATCCAACTAATGAAAAACTGTTTTTT.

The chain couples TRBV5-1 to TRBJ2-5; the match to TRBD2 covers 13 bases. Germline CDR1 reads SGHRS; CDR2 reads YFSETQ. CDR3 length: 16 residues. V trimming: 2 bases; J trimming: 3 bases; junction bases outside the gene matches: 4. The CDR3 DNA follows: TGCGCCAGCAGCTTATCCGGGACTAGCGGGAAAGAGACCCAGTACTTC. Translated: CASSLSGTSGKETQYF.